This passage covers 27 T cell receptor beta chains from one sample sequenced in a study of blood T cell repertoires in COVID-19. The assay was immunoSEQ multiplex PCR, and TCRdb's table has in-frame clones only and misses some. The table lists a few hundred thousand clones, more than 70% of them singletons. Sequencing used peripheral blood. These receptors all stem from a woman in her thirties or forties who had recovered from COVID-19.

The chain combines TRBV7-2 with TRBJ2-1, with 10 bases aligning to TRBD2. The germline V gene encodes CDR1 SGHTA and CDR2 FQGNSA. This CDR3 spans 17 amino acids. V trimming: 5 bases; J trimming: 9 bases; junction bases outside the gene matches: 16. The CDR3 coding sequence is TGTGCCAGCAGCCCTAGTCTAAGCGGGAGGGCCTGGGGTGAGCAGTTCTTC. Translated, it gives CASSPSLSGRAWGEQFF.

The V gene is TRBV14, the J gene TRBJ1-5, with D possibly being TRBD1 (5 bases). Germline V gives CDR1 SGHDN, CDR2 FVKESK. The CDR3 is 14 amino acids. The V end was cut by 1 base, the J end by 4 bases, with 8 bases between. The CDR3 is CASSQGGLNQPQHF. For the CDR3, the DNA is TGTGCCAGCAGCCAAGGGGGCCTTAATCAGCCCCAGCATTTT.

V is TRBV4-1 and J is TRBJ2-1; D perhaps matches TRBD2 (6 bases). The V end was cut by 2 bases, the J end by 4 bases, with 18 bases between. The germline V gene encodes CDR1 MGHRA and CDR2 YSYEKL. This CDR3 region has 17 residues. CDR3 sequence: CASSQPSGGNRYNEQFF. Written as DNA, the CDR3 is TGCGCCAGCAGCCAACCCTCCGGCGGGAACAGGTACAATGAGCAGTTCTTC.

The chain joins TRBV9 to TRBJ2-1; TRBD1 might be the D (5 bases). V shed 1 base and J shed 2 bases, with 10 bases lying between them. Germline V gene data show CDR1 as SGDLS and CDR2 as YYNGEE. CDR3 length: 15 amino acids. CDR3 nucleotide sequence: TGTGCCAGCAGCGTAAGGGGTGGACCCTACAATGAGCAGTTCTTC. Its translation is CASSVRGGPYNEQFF.

This clone has a handful of counts. This chain connects TRBV7-9 to TRBJ1-2; 7 bases map to TRBD1. From germline, CDR1 is SEHNR and CDR2 FQNEAQ (reference sequence). CDR3 length equals 14 residues. Trimming at V came to 8 bases and at J to 4 bases, leaving 10 bases not matched to a gene. CDR3 coding DNA: TGTGCCAGCTTGGCGGCTGGGGACAGCTATGGCTACACCTTC. This encodes CASLAAGDSYGYTF.

The chain employs TRBV9 and TRBJ2-2; 11 nucleotides match TRBD1. J lost 4 bases, V lost 6 bases, and 8 bases had no gene match. The CDR3 spans 16 residues. The germline V gene has CDR1 SGDLS and CDR2 YYNGEE. CDR3 sequence reads: CASTGRGTGGTGELFF. Written as DNA, the CDR3 is TGTGCCAGCACCGGAAGGGGGACAGGGGGCACCGGGGAGCTGTTTTTT.

The chain employs TRBV4-1 and TRBJ1-3; 7 bases are a match to TRBD1. The germline gives CDR1 MGHRA, CDR2 YSYEKL. The junction had 4 bases not matched to a gene; V was cut back by 1 base and J by 13 bases. The CDR3 length is 12 residues. In DNA form, the CDR3 reads TGCGCCAGCAGCCAAGGCGGGACAGCTATATATTTT. Its translation: CASSQGGTAIYF.

V and J are TRBV18 and TRBJ2-6; weak D call: TRBD1 (5 bases). The germline CDR1 and CDR2 sequences are KGHSH and LQKENI. The V and J ends lost 3 bases and 0 bases respectively, with 9 bases between them. The CDR3 length is 16 residues. CDR3 loop: CASSPDSRSGANVLTF. The CDR3 nucleotides are TGTGCCAGCTCACCTGACAGTCGCTCTGGGGCCAACGTCCTGACTTTC.

For the CDR3, the DNA is TGTGCCAGCCTCACTAGTGGGACCGGGGAGCTGTTTTTT. Translation gives CASLTSGTGELFF. The rearrangement joins TRBV7-9 to TRBJ2-2; tentatively, D is TRBD2 (5 bases). Germline CDR1 reads SEHNR; CDR2 reads FQNEAQ (reference sequence). The CDR3 consists of 13 residues. The ends were cut back, 8 bases at V and 5 bases at J, with 12 bases in the middle.

The chain is built from TRBV18 and TRBJ2-5, with TRBD1 matching over 7 bases. CDR3 length: 15 residues. Germline assignment: CDR1 KGHSH and CDR2 LQKENI. Germline trimming cut 2 bases from V and 4 bases from J; bases unmatched to any gene: 7. The CDR3 loop reads CASSPDRETRETQYF. The CDR3 DNA reads TGTGCCAGCTCACCAGACAGGGAAACACGAGAGACCCAGTACTTC.

This clone was counted once. V usage is TRBV21-1 and J usage is TRBJ2-5; the table calls TRBD2, which could not be checked here. TRBV21-1 is marked as a pseudogene. This CDR3 is 11 amino acids long. DNA for the CDR3: TGTGCCAGGGGAGGCGGGGAGACCCAGTACTTC. It translates to CARGGGETQYF.

The chain couples TRBV9 to TRBJ2-1; 9 bases map to TRBD2. The CDR3 has 20 residues. The V segment lost 3 bases and the J segment 3 bases; nucleotides outside the gene matches: 19. CDR1 is SGDLS, CDR2 YYNGEE, per germline. CDR3 sequence: CASSGTGALREGPLYNEQFF. The DNA for the CDR3 is TGTGCCAGCAGCGGCACAGGGGCCCTGCGGGAGGGGCCGCTCTACAATGAGCAGTTCTTC.

The chain has TRBV6-5 and TRBJ2-7; D perhaps matches TRBD1 (6 bases). The ends were cut back, 1 base at V and 3 bases at J, with 7 bases in the middle. This CDR3 is 13 amino acids long. Germline V lookup: CDR1 MNHEY, CDR2 SVGAGI. This CDR3 is CASSYLQGYEQYF. CDR3 DNA sequence: TGTGCCAGCAGTTACTTACAGGGCTACGAGCAGTACTTC.

The CDR3 bases are TGTGCCACCAGTGATTTGACGGAGACTAGCGGACTAACACGGGGGGAGACCCAGTACTTC. Protein: CATSDLTETSGLTRGETQYF. The chain is built from TRBV24-1 and TRBJ2-5, with 9 bases fitting TRBD2. The CDR3 has 20 residues. CDR1 KGHDR and CDR2 SFDVKD come from the germline V gene. The ends lost 0 bases at V and 5 bases at J; junction bases unmatched: 18.

The J gene is TRBJ2-7, the V gene TRBV27, with 7 nucleotides matching TRBD2. With V trimmed by 4 bases and J by 3 bases, 18 bases remained unmatched. The CDR3 has 18 residues. From germline, CDR1 is MNHEY and CDR2 SMNVEV (reference sequence). The CDR3 coding sequence is TGTGCCAGCAGTTCCCGGATTCGGGCCACTAGCGCCTTCTACGAGCAGTACGTC. Its translation is CASSSRIRATSAFYEQYV.

The chain carries TRBV24-1 and TRBJ2-3; D perhaps matches TRBD1 (6 bases). Germline CDR1 reads KGHDR; CDR2 reads SFDVKD. Trimming left V 7 bases short and J 2 bases short, with 24 bases between. The CDR3 spans 18 residues. CDR3 region: CATSGIGDKGAHTDTQYF. In DNA, the CDR3 is TGTGCCACCAGCGGAATCGGGGACAAAGGGGCCCACACAGATACGCAGTATTTT.

This chain joins TRBV7-2 and TRBJ1-2; 10 bases fit TRBD1. From germline, CDR1 is SGHTA and CDR2 FQGNSA. Unmatched junction bases numbered 10, after V lost 5 bases and J lost 4 bases. The CDR3 consists of 16 residues. CDR3 coding DNA: TGTGCCAGCAGCCCGGGACAGGGGAAGGGGGTCTATGGCTACACCTTC. This translates into CASSPGQGKGVYGYTF.

The chain has TRBV5-7 and TRBJ2-7; 8 positions agree with TRBD2. TRBV5-7 is flagged as an ORF with uncertain function. The CDR3 runs 16 residues. J lost 5 bases, V lost 4 bases, and 14 bases had no gene match. CDR3 protein: CASSGTPGGWGHEQYV. The CDR3, as DNA: TGTGCCAGCAGCGGAACCCCGGGAGGGTGGGGCCACGAGCAGTACGTC.

V is TRBV7-8 and J is TRBJ2-5; a weak D match, TRBD2 (7 bases). Trimming took 5 bases from V and 2 from J, leaving 12 bases between them. Germline assignment: CDR1 SGHVS and CDR2 FQNEAQ. The CDR3 contains 14 residues. CDR3 sequence: CASSRGGRQETQYF. The CDR3, as DNA: TGTGCCAGCAGCAGGGGGGGCAGACAAGAGACCCAGTACTTC. The full variable domain, rest sourced from reference TRBV7-8 and TRBJ2-5, is GAGVSQSPRYKVAKRGQDVALRCDPISGHVSLFWYQQALGQGPEFLTYFQNEAQLDKSGLPSDRFFAERPEGSVSTLKIQRTQQEDSAVYLCASSRGGRQETQYFGPGTRLLVL.

The chain joins TRBV30 to TRBJ2-7, with D maybe TRBD1 (5 bases). The V gene lost 2 bases and the J gene lost 2 bases, with 7 bases spanning the gap. Looked up from germline, CDR1 is GTSNPN and CDR2 is SVGIG (reference sequence). The CDR3 length is 12 residues. CDR3 protein: CAWSRTTYEQYF. The CDR3 DNA follows: TGTGCCTGGAGTAGGACAACCTACGAGCAGTACTTC.

The chain links TRBV7-9 to TRBJ1-5; 7 bases align to TRBD1. Germline V gives CDR1 SEHNR, CDR2 FQNEAQ (reference sequence). V was pared by 5 bases and J by 3 bases, with 13 bases of the junction left unmatched. The CDR3 totals 17 residues. CDR3 loop: CASSGRGETGYNQPQHF. DNA for the CDR3: TGTGCCAGCAGCGGCAGGGGGGAGACAGGGTACAATCAGCCCCAGCATTTT.

This clone occurred once. The V gene is TRBV30, the J gene TRBJ2-5, with 16 bases lining up with TRBD2. Germline lookup yields CDR1 GTSNPN and CDR2 SVGIG (reference sequence). V lost 3 bases to trimming and J lost 3 bases; unmatched junction nucleotides: 4. The CDR3 spans 16 residues. CDR3 nucleotides: TGTGCCTGGAGCCGGGGACTAGCGGGAGGGAAAGAGACCCAGTACTTC. Translating gives CAWSRGLAGGKETQYF.

CDR3 in amino acids: CASSPSQGRSDTQYF. For the CDR3, the DNA is TGCGCCAGCAGCCCCTCACAGGGGCGGTCAGATACGCAGTATTTT. The chain is built from TRBV4-1 and TRBJ2-3, with 7 bases aligning to TRBD1. The CDR3 runs 15 residues. The V gene end was trimmed by 4 bases and the J gene end by 4 bases; junction bases not matched to a gene: 8. Germline assignment: CDR1 MGHRA and CDR2 YSYEKL.

V is TRBV9 and J is TRBJ2-1; perhaps TRBD2 as D (5 bases). V was cut by 3 bases and J by 8 bases, with 21 bases left in between. Germline-derived CDR1 and CDR2 are SGDLS and YYNGEE. The CDR3 extends over 16 amino acids. This chain's CDR3 is CASSGGRGPAADEQFF. The CDR3 DNA is TGTGCCAGCAGCGGAGGACGCGGGCCCGCCGCCGATGAGCAGTTCTTC.

The chain joins TRBV5-4 to TRBJ2-2, with TRBD2 matching 12 bases. From germline, CDR1 is SGHNT and CDR2 YYREEE (reference sequence). The CDR3 sequence is 14 residues long. Unmatched junction bases numbered 0, after V lost 3 bases and J lost 6 bases. The CDR3 nucleotides read TGTGCCAGCAGCTCTAGCGGGAGGGCCGGGGAGCTGTTTTTT. It is translated as CASSSSGRAGELFF. The entire variable domain, with the rest obtained from reference TRBV5-4 and TRBJ2-2, is as follows: ETGVTQSPTHLIKTRGQQVTLRCSSQSGHNTVSWYQQALGQGPQFIFQYYREEENGRGNFPPRFSGLQFPNYSSELNVNALELDDSALYLCASSSSGRAGELFFGEGSRLTVL.

The genes are TRBV5-5 and TRBJ1-4; 9 bases line up with TRBD1. CDR1 and CDR2 (germline): SGHKS, YYEKEE (reference sequence). This CDR3 has 15 amino acids. The V segment lost 4 bases and the J segment 4 bases; nucleotides outside the gene matches: 5. In DNA, the CDR3 is TGTGCCAGCAGCCACGGGACAGGGCATAATGAAAAACTGTTTTTT. This sequence encodes CASSHGTGHNEKLFF.

The gene calls are TRBV24-1 and TRBJ2-3; 10 nucleotides match TRBD1. V was pared by 3 bases and J by 1 base, with 6 bases of the junction left unmatched. CDR3 size: 17 residues. The germline gives CDR1 KGHDR, CDR2 SFDVKD. The CDR3 loop reads CATSDPTDRGGTDTQYF. DNA of the CDR3: TGTGCCACCAGTGATCCAACGGACAGGGGGGGCACAGATACGCAGTATTTT.